This TCR beta chain was identified during a study of control samples from healthy donors and cancer patients. Trimming removed 3 bases at V and 2 bases at J, with 15 bases between. The CDR3 has 16 amino acids. Germline lookup yields CDR1 SGDLS and CDR2 YYNGEE. Clones were sequenced by immunoSEQ multiplex PCR, and TCRdb holds only the in-frame ones, with some missing. The data hold some 67,000 clones, with over 75% observed a single time. The specimen sequenced was PBMCs. The clonotype was recovered from a woman aged 45-60 years with head and neck cancer. The J gene is TRBJ2-1, the V gene TRBV9; tentatively, D is TRBD1 (6 bases). The CDR3 nucleotides read TGTGCCAGCAGCGGGGGAACAGGGAATACCTACAATGAGCAGTTCTTC. The encoded protein is CASSGGTGNTYNEQFF.